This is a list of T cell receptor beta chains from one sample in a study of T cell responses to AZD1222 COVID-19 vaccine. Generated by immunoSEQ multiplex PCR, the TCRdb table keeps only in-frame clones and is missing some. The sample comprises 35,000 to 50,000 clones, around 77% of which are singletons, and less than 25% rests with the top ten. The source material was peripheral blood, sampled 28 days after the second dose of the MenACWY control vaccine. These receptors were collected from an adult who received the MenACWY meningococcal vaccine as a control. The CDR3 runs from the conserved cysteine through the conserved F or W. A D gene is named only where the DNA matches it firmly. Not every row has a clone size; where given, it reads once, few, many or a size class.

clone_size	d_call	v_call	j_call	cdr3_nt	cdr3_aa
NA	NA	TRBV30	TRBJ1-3	TGTGCCTGGAGTGTCGGCCCTAGCTCTGGAAACACCATATATTTT	CAWSVGPSSGNTIYF
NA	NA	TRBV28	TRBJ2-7	TGTGCCAGCACCGGGAAGAGCTCCTACGAGCAGTACTTC	CASTGKSSYEQYF
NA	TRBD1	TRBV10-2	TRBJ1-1	TGCGCCAGCAGTGAGCCCCAGGGGGGGGCCAACACTGAAGCTTTCTTT	CASSEPQGGANTEAFF
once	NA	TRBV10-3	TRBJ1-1	TGTGCCATCAGCCCCCGGGAGCCGGGGACTGAAGCTTTCTTT	CAISPREPGTEAFF
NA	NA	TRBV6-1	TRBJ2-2	TGTGCCAGCAGTGAACAGTACTCGGGCGGGGAGCTGTTTTTT	CASSEQYSGGELFF
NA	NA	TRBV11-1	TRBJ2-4	TGTGCCAGCAGCCCGGGGGACTCCAGAATCAAAAACATTCAGTACTTC	CASSPGDSRIKNIQYF
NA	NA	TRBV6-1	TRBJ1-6	TGTGCCAGCAGTGTGACGGCGAGCTCCTATAATTCACCCCTCCACTTT	CASSVTASSYNSPLHF
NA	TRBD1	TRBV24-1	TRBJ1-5	TGTGCCACCAGTGAGACAGGGAATCAGCCCCAGCATTTT	CATSETGNQPQHF
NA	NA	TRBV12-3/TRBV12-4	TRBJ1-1	TGTGCCAGCATCGAGGAGACTGAAGCTTTCTTT	CASIEETEAFF
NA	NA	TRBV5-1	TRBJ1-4	TGCGCCAGCAGCTTTGGGGGAATTAATGAAAAACTGTTTTTT	CASSFGGINEKLFF
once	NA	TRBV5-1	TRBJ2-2	TGCGCCAGCAGCTCCGGGACTTCAACCGCCGGGGAGCTGTTTTTT	CASSSGTSTAGELFF
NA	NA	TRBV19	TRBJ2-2	TGTGCCAGTAGAGGGGGTCTTTTTACCGGGGAGCTGTTTTTT	CASRGGLFTGELFF
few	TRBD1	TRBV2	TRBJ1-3	TGTGCCACTCCTTCCGGGACAGGAGGTACCTCTGGAAACACCATATATTTT	CATPSGTGGTSGNTIYF
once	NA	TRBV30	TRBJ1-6	TGTGCCTGGACCCCGGCTATGGAATCACCCCTCCACTTT	CAWTPAMESPLHF
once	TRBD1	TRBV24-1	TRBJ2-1	TGTGCCACCAGTGGGACAGGGGAGCAGTTCTTC	CATSGTGEQFF
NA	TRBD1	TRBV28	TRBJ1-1	TGTGCCAGCAGTTTTCTGACAGGGGGCTTGACTGAAGCTTTCTTT	CASSFLTGGLTEAFF
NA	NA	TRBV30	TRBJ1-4	TGTGCCTGGAGTCCCCTCGAGGGGTCTAATGAAAAACTGTTTTTT	CAWSPLEGSNEKLFF
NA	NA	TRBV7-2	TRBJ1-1	TGTGCCAGCAGCTTAAGTTGGCCAGGGAACACTGAAGCTTTCTTT	CASSLSWPGNTEAFF
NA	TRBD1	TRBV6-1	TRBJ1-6	TGTGCCAGCAGTGTTGCGGACAGGGCTTTCGGTTCACCCCTCCACTTT	CASSVADRAFGSPLHF
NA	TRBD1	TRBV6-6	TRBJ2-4	TGTGCCAGCAGTCCCAGGACAGGGGGTATCCCCAAAAACATTCAGTACTTC	CASSPRTGGIPKNIQYF
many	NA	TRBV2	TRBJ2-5	TGTGCCAGCAGTGAAGACGGGGCGGAGACCCAGTACTTC	CASSEDGAETQYF
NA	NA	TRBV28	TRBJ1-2	TGTGCCACCTCCTCCTTGGGGTACGATGGCTACACCTTC	CATSSLGYDGYTF
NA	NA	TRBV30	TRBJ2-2	TGTGCCTGGAGTTCTACGGGCACCGGGGAGCTGTTTTTT	CAWSSTGTGELFF
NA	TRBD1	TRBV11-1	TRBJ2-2	TGTGCCAGCAGTCAACAGGGGACAGCGAACACCGGGGAGCTGTTTTTT	CASSQQGTANTGELFF
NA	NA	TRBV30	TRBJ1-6	TGTGCCTGGAGTGAGGGACTGTATAATTCACCCCTCCACTTT	CAWSEGLYNSPLHF
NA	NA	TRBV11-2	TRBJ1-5	TGTGCCAGCGCACCCCGGGGAGGTCGCAATCAGCCCCAGCATTTT	CASAPRGGRNQPQHF
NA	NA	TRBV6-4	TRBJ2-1	TGTGCCAGCAGTGACGGGAAAGGGAGTACCTCAACGAAGTTCTTC	CASSDGKGSTSTKFF